Below, 30 T cell receptor beta chains from the same sample are listed, as sequenced in a study of blood T cell repertoires in COVID-19. TCRdb's copy holds only in-frame clones and misses some; the assay was immunoSEQ multiplex PCR. The sample holds about 60,000 clones, approximately 79% seen once. Material for sequencing was peripheral blood. Receptors were obtained from a woman between 65 and 79 years old with acute or convalescent COVID-19.

The CDR3 is CASSPVLSGKNIQYF. The CDR3 region has the DNA TGTGCCAGCTCACCAGTACTTAGCGGCAAAAACATTCAGTACTTC. The gene calls are TRBV18 and TRBJ2-4, with D perhaps TRBD2 (6 bases). V was cut by 2 bases and J by 3 bases, with 11 bases left in between. This CDR3 has 15 residues. CDR1 is KGHSH, CDR2 LQKENI, per germline.

The chain combines TRBV7-8 with TRBJ1-3; a weak D match, TRBD1 (6 bases). The CDR3 spans 17 residues. Trimming took off 5 bases at V and 0 bases at J, with 17 bases between the two ends. CDR1 is SGHVS and CDR2 is FQNEAQ in the germline V gene. CDR3 loop: CASSPRTVGPSGNTIYF. Written as DNA, the CDR3 is TGTGCCAGCAGCCCAAGGACAGTTGGCCCCTCTGGAAACACCATATATTTT.

The V gene is TRBV2, the J gene TRBJ2-2; TRBD1 matches 8 bases. J gave up 4 bases and V 8 bases, and 6 bases lay outside the gene matches. The V gene's germline CDR1 is SNHLY and CDR2 FYNNEI. The CDR3 spans 14 residues. CDR3 in amino acids: CASGTGGGTGELFF. Written as DNA, the CDR3 is TGTGCCAGCGGTACAGGGGGAGGCACCGGGGAGCTGTTTTTT.

The chain is built from TRBV12-5 and TRBJ2-3; 9 positions agree with TRBD2. This CDR3 is built from 21 residues. Germline CDR1 is LGHNT and CDR2 is FRNRAP. Trimming cost V 0 bases and J 1 base; bases outside gene matches: 17. The chain's CDR3 is CASGLVGKQRGAPVGTDTQYF. The CDR3, as DNA: TGTGCTAGTGGTTTGGTGGGAAAACAGCGGGGGGCTCCAGTGGGCACAGATACGCAGTATTTT.

Of note for this clone: The junction does not match germline at one end; this may be a read error. The CDR3 loop reads CASSDSDLYRF. The CDR3 region has the DNA TGTGCCAGTAGTGATTCAGATTTGTACCGTTTT. The chain links TRBV19 to TRBJ1-5, with unresolved D. The CDR3 totals 11 residues. CDR1 LNHDA and CDR2 SQIVND come from the germline V gene (reference sequence).

The rearrangement uses TRBV18 and TRBJ2-7, with 12 positions matching TRBD1. Looked up from germline, CDR1 is KGHSH and CDR2 is LQKENI. This CDR3 is built from 14 residues. The V gene end was trimmed by 3 bases and the J gene end by 6 bases; junction bases not matched to a gene: 3. CDR3 residues: CASSPGTGGSEQYF. As DNA, the CDR3 is TGTGCCAGCTCACCTGGGACAGGGGGCTCCGAGCAGTACTTC.

The rearrangement uses TRBV19 and TRBJ1-1; no clear D gene. Germline loops: CDR1 LNHDA, CDR2 SQIVND (reference sequence). The CDR3 spans 17 residues. Trimming left V 0 bases short and J 4 bases short, with 18 bases between. The CDR3: CASSIDLSTARGTEAFF. CDR3 nucleotides: TGTGCCAGTAGTATAGATCTATCGACCGCTCGGGGCACTGAAGCTTTCTTT.

V and J are TRBV3-1 (or the pseudogene TRBV3-2) and TRBJ1-2, with TRBD1 identical over 11 bases. Unmatched junction bases numbered 12, after V lost 6 bases and J lost 6 bases. This CDR3 is built from 16 residues. The germline V gene encodes CDR1 LGHDT and CDR2 YNNKEL (reference sequence). CDR3 DNA: TGTGCCAGCAGGAAACTCGGGACAGGGGGTTTGGATGGCTACACCTTC. It is translated as CASRKLGTGGLDGYTF.

The chain employs TRBV5-1 and TRBJ1-1; 8 nucleotides line up with TRBD1. Unmatched junction bases numbered 8, after V lost 1 base and J lost 3 bases. This CDR3 has 16 amino acids. Germline values: CDR1 SGHRS, CDR2 YFSETQ. The CDR3 DNA sequence: TGCGCCAGCAGCTTGCTTTCAGGGGGCGCTTACACTGAAGCTTTCTTT. This translates into CASSLLSGGAYTEAFF.

The V gene is TRBV5-4, the J gene TRBJ2-1; 11 nucleotides line up with TRBD2. The CDR3 covers 18 residues. V shed 0 bases, J shed 8 bases, and the junction held 13 bases outside the gene matches. Germline V gene data show CDR1 as SGHNT and CDR2 as YYREEE (reference sequence). CDR3 sequence (DNA): TGTGCCAGCAGCTTGGATTTTGGGTTTAGCGGGGGGGAGGATGAGCAGTTCTTC. It translates to CASSLDFGFSGGEDEQFF.

CDR3 sequence: CASSENGGGPYNEQFF. CDR3 DNA sequence: TGTGCCAGCAGTGAAAATGGCGGGGGGCCCTACAATGAGCAGTTCTTC. The chain combines TRBV2 with TRBJ2-1; TRBD2 matches 8 bases. With 2 bases clipped from V and 2 bases from J, the junction kept 5 bases outside the gene matches. Germline CDR1 and CDR2: SNHLY and FYNNEI. The CDR3 contains 16 residues.

The chain recombines TRBV7-7 with TRBJ2-5; possible D gene TRBD1, 7 bases. V shed 5 bases and J shed 4 bases, with 20 bases lying between them. CDR1 is SSHAT, CDR2 FNYEAQ, per germline (reference sequence). This CDR3 has 16 residues. In DNA, the CDR3 is TGTGCCAGCAGCCCGCTCTTGAGGCAGGGGGGAGAGACCCAGTACTTC. Its translation: CASSPLLRQGGETQYF. Variable domain in full (rest from reference TRBV7-7 and TRBJ2-5): GAGVSQSPRYKVTKRGQDVTLRCDPISSHATLYWYQQALGQGPEFLTYFNYEAQPDKSGLPSDRFSAERPEGSISTLTIQRTEQRDSAMYRCASSPLLRQGGETQYFGPGTRLLVL.

This chain joins TRBV19 and TRBJ2-1; the D gene is possibly TRBD2 (5 bases). V was pared by 5 bases and J by 10 bases, with 12 bases between. Germline CDR1 and CDR2: LNHDA and SQIVND (reference sequence). The CDR3 loop spans 12 amino acids. CDR3 in DNA: TGTGCCAGTAGTTTCCACGGGGAAGAGCAGTTCTTC. Residues: CASSFHGEEQFF.

This clone was found once. The rearrangement links TRBV6-5 to TRBJ1-5; 7 bases are a match to TRBD1. This CDR3 is built from 14 residues. Looked up from germline, CDR1 is MNHEY and CDR2 is SVGAGI. V dropped 6 bases and J dropped 4; count of bases not matched to a gene: 6. CDR3 coding DNA: TGTGCCAGCAGGTGGACAGGTAATAATCAGCCCCAGCATTTT. Translated, it gives CASRWTGNNQPQHF.

The J gene is TRBJ2-7, the V gene TRBV3-1 (or the pseudogene TRBV3-2); 9 bases match TRBD2. V lost 4 bases and J lost 4; bases outside the gene matches: 11. Germline V gives CDR1 LGHDT, CDR2 YNNKEL (reference sequence). The CDR3 is made up of 16 amino acids. This CDR3 reads CASSPRIAGDAYEQYF. CDR3 DNA sequence: TGTGCCAGCAGCCCCAGGATAGCGGGGGACGCTTACGAGCAGTACTTC.

The chain carries TRBV7-9 and TRBJ2-5, with D perhaps matching TRBD1 (5 bases). This CDR3 is built from 15 residues. The V end lost 3 bases, the J end lost 2 bases, and 13 bases lay between the germline ends. Germline V lookup: CDR1 SEHNR, CDR2 FQNEAQ (reference sequence). The CDR3 DNA follows: TGTGCCAGCAGCTTTATTAGAAGGGGACAAGAGACCCAGTACTTC. It codes for CASSFIRRGQETQYF.

The chain couples TRBV3-1 (or the pseudogene TRBV3-2) to TRBJ2-1; D may be TRBD2 (5 bases). V was clipped by 1 base and J by 7 bases, with 17 bases between them. The germline V gene encodes CDR1 LGHDT and CDR2 YNNKEL (reference sequence). The CDR3 runs to 16 residues. DNA of the CDR3: TGTGCCAGCAGCCAAGTGTTGGCGGGCCCCGGGAATGAGCAGTTCTTC. This sequence encodes CASSQVLAGPGNEQFF.

This chain uses TRBV9 with TRBJ2-7; 7 bases map to TRBD2. This CDR3 has 15 residues. In germline, CDR1 is SGDLS, CDR2 YYNGEE. Trimming at V came to 4 bases and at J to 2 bases, leaving 9 bases not matched to a gene. As DNA, the CDR3 is TGTGCCAGCAGCCAATCCCCTAGCGGAGCCTACGAGCAGTACTTC. Translation gives CASSQSPSGAYEQYF.

This clone was recorded a few times. The chain employs TRBV29-1 and TRBJ2-3; D is undetermined. The CDR3 covers 11 residues. Trimming took off 2 bases at V and 6 bases at J, with 6 bases between the two ends. CDR1 is SQVTM and CDR2 is ANQGSEA in the germline V gene. The CDR3 loop reads CSVEHSDTQYF. The CDR3 nucleotides are TGCAGCGTTGAACACTCCGATACGCAGTATTTT.

The chain joins TRBV5-1 to TRBJ1-1; D is unresolved. The germline V and J ends were trimmed by 2 bases and 3 bases, with 8 bases remaining between them. Germline assignment: CDR1 SGHRS and CDR2 YFSETQ. The CDR3 is 13 residues long. In DNA form, the CDR3 reads TGCGCCAGCAGCTTCCAGGTGGACACTGAAGCTTTCTTT. Protein: CASSFQVDTEAFF.

The chain joins TRBV20-1 to TRBJ1-2, with no clear D. The CDR3 spans 11 residues. In germline, CDR1 is DFQATT, CDR2 SNEGSKA (reference sequence). V gave up 6 bases and J gave up 4 bases, with 9 bases separating them. CDR3 sequence (DNA): TGCAGTGCCACAGAAGCCTATGGCTACACCTTC. This translates into CSATEAYGYTF.

The chain employs TRBV9 and TRBJ2-3; no definite D call. V gave up 4 bases and J gave up 1 base, with 10 bases separating them. The germline V gene has CDR1 SGDLS and CDR2 YYNGEE. This CDR3 spans 14 amino acids. The CDR3 loop reads CASSPSRGTDTQYF. In nucleotides, the CDR3 is TGTGCCAGCAGCCCGAGCCGGGGCACAGATACGCAGTATTTT.

The V call is TRBV5-8, the J call TRBJ2-3, with D maybe TRBD2 (7 bases). The V gene lost 0 bases and the J gene lost 4 bases, with 15 bases spanning the gap. Germline V gives CDR1 SGHTS, CDR2 YDEGEE. The length of the CDR3 is 16 residues. CDR3 in DNA: TGTGCCAGCAGCTTGGCGGGCGGGGGCAAAGCAGATACGCAGTATTTT. As protein: CASSLAGGGKADTQYF.

V usage is TRBV2 and J usage is TRBJ2-3, with TRBD1 matching over 12 bases. Germline lookup yields CDR1 SNHLY and CDR2 FYNNEI. There are 17 residues in the CDR3. The V segment lost 6 bases and the J segment 2 bases; nucleotides outside the gene matches: 9. The CDR3 DNA follows: TGTGCCAGCAGCGCAACCGGGACAGGGGGCGCCACAGATACGCAGTATTTT. Amino acids: CASSATGTGGATDTQYF.

CDR3 DNA: TGTGCCAGCAGCCACAGACTGCGGGGGGAAGAGACCCAGTACTTC. It codes for CASSHRLRGEETQYF. This sequence joins TRBV6-5 and TRBJ2-5; 8 nucleotides agree with TRBD2. CDR3 length equals 15 residues. V gave up 6 bases and J gave up 3 bases; unmatched junction bases: 9. Germline assignment: CDR1 MNHEY and CDR2 SVGAGI.

This rearrangement joins TRBV10-1 to TRBJ2-7; a weak D match, TRBD1 (7 bases). Trimming left V 4 bases short and J 2 bases short, with 15 bases between. Germline V gene lookup returns CDR1 WNHNN and CDR2 SYGVQD (reference sequence). The CDR3 sequence is 15 residues long. The CDR3 nucleotides read TGCGCCAGCAGTGGGGTGGAGGGGGCTCCCTACGAGCAGTACTTC. Translation: CASSGVEGAPYEQYF.

This rearrangement joins TRBV6-9 to TRBJ1-1; TRBD1 might be the D (6 bases). V lost 2 bases to trimming and J lost 5 bases, with 27 bases between them. Germline lookup yields CDR1 MNHGY and CDR2 SVAAGI. The CDR3 loop spans 19 amino acids. The CDR3 is CASSYKFVGAGEGETEAFF. CDR3 sequence (DNA): TGTGCCAGCAGTTATAAATTCGTCGGGGCAGGGGAGGGCGAAACTGAAGCTTTCTTT.

The rearrangement joins TRBV6-5 to TRBJ1-5, with a weak D call TRBD1 (5 bases). The CDR3 is 15 amino acids. The V and J ends lost 7 bases and 2 bases respectively, with 15 bases between them. Per germline, CDR1 MNHEY and CDR2 SVGAGI. CDR3 sequence (DNA): TGTGCCAGCAAGACGGCCGGGGGGGGCAATCAGCCCCAGCATTTT. This encodes CASKTAGGGNQPQHF.

The V gene is TRBV27, the J gene TRBJ2-1; TRBD2 agrees at 9 bases. V shed 6 bases, J shed 4 bases, and the junction held 7 bases outside the gene matches. CDR1 is MNHEY and CDR2 is SMNVEV in the germline V gene (reference sequence). The CDR3 consists of 15 residues. The CDR3 sequence is CASSESTSGYNEQFF. In DNA form, the CDR3 reads TGTGCCAGCAGCGAAAGTACTAGCGGGTACAATGAGCAGTTCTTC.

This clone was seen only once. The CDR3 reads CASSLGGTSLGETQYF. The CDR3 nucleotides are TGTGCCAGCAGCTTGGGGGGGACTAGTTTAGGGGAGACCCAGTACTTC. The V and J genes are TRBV5-4 and TRBJ2-5, with 8 bases aligning to TRBD2. Germline assignment: CDR1 SGHNT and CDR2 YYREEE (reference sequence). The trim removed 0 bases at V and 5 bases at J, leaving 9 bases unmatched. The CDR3 is 16 residues long.